These 15 T cell receptor beta chains originate from one sample sequenced in a study of CD8 T cell repertoires and HIV-1 epitope variants. Their cognate antigens are unknown. The assay was immunoSEQ multiplex PCR, and TCRdb's table has in-frame clones only and misses some. The sample has over 1,500 clones, approximately 70% seen once. Input material: cultured CD8+ T cells derived from PBMCs. Receptors originate from a male donor with HIV.

The chain uses TRBV7-9 and TRBJ1-1; 7 nucleotides match TRBD1. The CDR3 length is 14 residues. The V segment lost 5 bases and the J segment 7 bases; nucleotides outside the gene matches: 10. CDR1 SEHNR and CDR2 FQNEAQ come from the germline V gene (reference sequence). The CDR3 sequence: CASSLSGGSYEAFF. CDR3 in DNA: TGTGCCAGCAGCCTATCAGGGGGTAGCTATGAAGCTTTCTTT. Together with reference TRBV7-9 and TRBJ1-1, the CDR3 gives the full variable domain: DTGVSQNPRHKITKRGQNVTFRCDPISEHNRLYWYRQTLGQGPEFLTYFQNEAQLEKSRLLSDRFSAERPKGSFSTLEIQRTEQGDSAMYLCASSLSGGSYEAFFGQGTRLTVV.

CDR3 bases: TGTGCCAGCAGTTTATCGGCAGGGGGCCCTTCACCCCTCCACTTT. Translating it yields CASSLSAGGPSPLHF. The chain couples TRBV27 to TRBJ1-6, with 8 nucleotides matching TRBD1. Trimming took 0 bases from V and 9 from J; bases not matched to a gene: 4. Germline V CDR1 and CDR2: MNHEY, SMNVEV (reference sequence). CDR3 length: 15 amino acids.

The J gene is TRBJ1-2, the V gene TRBV19; D not certain. The CDR3 covers 12 residues. Germline V CDR1 and CDR2: LNHDA, SQIVND (reference sequence). Deletions cut 8 bases from V and 2 bases from J, with 9 bases between. This CDR3 reads CASGPPNYGYTF. The DNA for the CDR3 is TGTGCCAGTGGACCGCCCAACTATGGCTACACCTTC.

This clone was picked up a small number of times. The chain recombines TRBV4-3 with TRBJ1-1; D gene ambiguous. The germline V gene encodes CDR1 LGHNA and CDR2 YSLEER. V was shortened by 0 bases and J by 0 bases, with 5 bases between the two germline ends. The CDR3 spans 14 residues. CDR3: CASSQEPMNTEAFF. CDR3 in DNA: TGCGCCAGCAGCCAAGAACCCATGAACACTGAAGCTTTCTTT.

This sequence joins TRBV29-1 and TRBJ2-7, with 8 bases matching TRBD1. The length of the CDR3 is 13 residues. The germline V gene has CDR1 SQVTM and CDR2 ANQGSEA. Unmatched junction bases numbered 4, after V lost 6 bases and J lost 0 bases. This chain's CDR3 is CSVGTGISYEQYF. The CDR3 DNA reads as TGCAGCGTGGGGACAGGTATCTCCTACGAGCAGTACTTC.

The V and J genes are TRBV29-1 and TRBJ2-7; D may be TRBD2 (5 bases). CDR1 and CDR2 (germline): SQVTM, ANQGSEA. Trimming left V 0 bases short and J 3 bases short, with 9 bases between. This CDR3 contains 13 residues. CDR3 nucleotide sequence: TGCAGCGTTGAAGAGGCGGGCCACTACGAGCAGTACTTC. Protein product: CSVEEAGHYEQYF.

The chain employs TRBV7-3 and TRBJ1-5; D is uncertain. Germline V CDR1 and CDR2: SGHTA, FQGTGA. The CDR3 consists of 16 residues. V gave up 1 base and J gave up 2 bases, with 12 bases separating them. CDR3 nucleotide sequence: TGTGCCAGCAGCTTAAATGGAGGGTTGCGCAATCAGCCCCAGCATTTT. Protein product: CASSLNGGLRNQPQHF.

As DNA, the CDR3 is TGCGCCAGCAGCCAGTATAGCGGGGACAATGAGCAGTTCTTC. This encodes CASSQYSGDNEQFF. This chain links TRBV4-3 with TRBJ2-1; 8 nucleotides align to TRBD2. The CDR3 covers 14 residues. V dropped 3 bases and J dropped 5; count of bases not matched to a gene: 3. Per the germline V gene, CDR1 is LGHNA and CDR2 is YSLEER.

The chain links TRBV28 to TRBJ2-1, with D unclear. In germline, CDR1 is MDHEN, CDR2 SYDVKM. Trimming took off 3 bases at V and 6 bases at J, with 9 bases between the two ends. The CDR3 sequence is 13 residues long. The CDR3 DNA follows: TGTGCCAGCAGTTTTTCACAAGGCAATGAGCAGTTCTTC. Translation gives CASSFSQGNEQFF.

The V call is TRBV28, the J call TRBJ2-3; no clear D. V lost 3 bases, J lost 2 bases, and 9 bases lay in between. Germline V gene data show CDR1 as MDHEN and CDR2 as SYDVKM. The CDR3 runs to 14 residues. The CDR3 DNA follows: TGTGCCAGCAGTTTTACTTCACTCACAGATACGCAGTATTTT. It yields the protein CASSFTSLTDTQYF.

The table lists this clone with a few counts. The rearrangement uses TRBV10-1 and TRBJ1-2; D might be TRBD1 (5 bases). Germline loops: CDR1 WNHNN, CDR2 SYGVQD (reference sequence). V was trimmed by 3 bases and J by 4 bases, leaving 18 bases between them. CDR3 length: 16 amino acids. The CDR3 DNA reads TGCGCCAGCAGTGATTCTGGGATGCAGGGAAGCTATGGCTACACCTTC. It specifies CASSDSGMQGSYGYTF.

The rearrangement uses TRBV19 and TRBJ2-1, with TRBD2 identical over 10 bases. The CDR3 runs 15 residues. Unmatched junction bases numbered 10, after V lost 7 bases and J lost 7 bases. The germline gives CDR1 LNHDA, CDR2 SQIVND (reference sequence). The DNA of the CDR3 is TGTGCCAGTACAATGGGAGCGGGAGGGCGGAATGAGCAGTTCTTC. Its translation is CASTMGAGGRNEQFF.

This clone was counted once. The V and J genes are TRBV7-9 and TRBJ2-1; D perhaps matches TRBD2 (6 bases). Deletions cut 5 bases from V and 9 bases from J, with 11 bases between. This CDR3 has 12 residues. The V gene's germline CDR1 is SEHNR and CDR2 FQNEAQ (reference sequence). The CDR3 coding sequence is TGTGCCAGCAGCCCCACCGGGGGTGAGCAGTTCTTC. Protein product: CASSPTGGEQFF.

J is TRBJ2-3 and V is TRBV6-4, with TRBD1 matching over 7 bases. This CDR3 has 14 amino acids. V was pared by 3 bases and J by 4 bases, with 4 bases of the junction left unmatched. Germline V gene lookup returns CDR1 MRHNA and CDR2 SNTAGT. The CDR3 coding sequence is TGTGCCAGCAGTGAAGAGGGGGCGGCAGATACGCAGTATTTT. Residues: CASSEEGAADTQYF.

The J gene is TRBJ1-2, the V gene TRBV15, with D perhaps TRBD1 (5 bases). The CDR3 runs 15 residues. With 0 bases removed from V and 4 bases from J, the gap between germline ends came to 12 bases. Germline loops: CDR1 LNHNV, CDR2 YYDKDF (reference sequence). CDR3 coding DNA: TGTGCCACCAGCAGAGAGGCGCGGGACCCCTATGGCTACACCTTC. The encoded protein is CATSREARDPYGYTF.